The clone carrying this TCR beta chain was detected many times. The antigen remains undetermined. The length of the CDR3 is 14 residues. CDR1 and CDR2 from the germline V gene are SEHNR and FQNEAQ (reference sequence). V was pared by 4 bases and J by 7 bases, with 9 bases of the junction left unmatched. The source of the sample is a study of T-cell reconstitution after alpha-beta-depleted transplantation in children. General study findings and limits: At the one-year point after transplant, T-cell counts and TCRbeta diversity were found to come mostly from T cells that had been newly produced.

Construction of the TCRbeta library involved unique molecular identifiers. TCRdb passed the PCR reads through MiXCR, listing each CDR3 protein once. The data hold some 29,000 distinct CDR3 sequences, with roughly 6% observed a single time. The sequence was obtained from a male patient aged 10 to 17 who had a stem cell transplant for acute myeloid leukemia, so the T cells may come from the graft donor. The input for sequencing was PBMCs, mostly from graft donor cells, taken 180 days after TCRalphabeta/CD19-depleted stem cell transplant. The chain uses TRBV7-9 and TRBJ2-7; 8 bases agree with TRBD1. DNA for the CDR3: TGTGCCAGCAGCTCAAATAGACAGGGGTTTGAGCAGTACTTC. The encoded protein is CASSSNRQGFEQYF.